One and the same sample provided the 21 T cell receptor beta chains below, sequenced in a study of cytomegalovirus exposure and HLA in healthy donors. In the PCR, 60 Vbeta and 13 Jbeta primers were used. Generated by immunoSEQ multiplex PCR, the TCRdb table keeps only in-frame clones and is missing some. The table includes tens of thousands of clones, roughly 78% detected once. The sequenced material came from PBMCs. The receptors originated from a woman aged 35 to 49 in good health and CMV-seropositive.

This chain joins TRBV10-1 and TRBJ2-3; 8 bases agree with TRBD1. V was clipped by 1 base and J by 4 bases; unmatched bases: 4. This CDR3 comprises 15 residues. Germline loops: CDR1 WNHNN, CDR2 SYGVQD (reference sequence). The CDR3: CASSEYGQGPDTQYF. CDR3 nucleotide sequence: TGCGCCAGCAGTGAGTACGGACAGGGTCCAGATACGCAGTATTTT.

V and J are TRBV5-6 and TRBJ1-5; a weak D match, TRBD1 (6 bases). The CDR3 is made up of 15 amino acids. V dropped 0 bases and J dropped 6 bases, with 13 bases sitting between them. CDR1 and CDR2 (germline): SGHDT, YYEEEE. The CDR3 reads CASSLETGGFQPQHF. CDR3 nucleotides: TGTGCCAGCAGCTTGGAGACAGGTGGGTTTCAGCCCCAGCATTTT.

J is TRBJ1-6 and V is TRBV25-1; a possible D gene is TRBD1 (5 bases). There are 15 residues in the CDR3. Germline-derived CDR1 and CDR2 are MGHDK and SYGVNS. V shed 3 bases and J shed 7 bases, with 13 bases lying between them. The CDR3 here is CASSDQGLPNSPLHF. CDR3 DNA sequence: TGTGCCAGCAGTGATCAGGGACTCCCGAATTCACCCCTCCACTTT.

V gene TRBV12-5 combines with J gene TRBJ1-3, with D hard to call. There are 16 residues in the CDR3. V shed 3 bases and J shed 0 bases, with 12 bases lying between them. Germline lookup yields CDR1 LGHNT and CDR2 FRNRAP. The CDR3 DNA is TGTGCTAGTGGTTTCCTAGTGGGGAGCTCTGGAAACACCATATATTTT. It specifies CASGFLVGSSGNTIYF.

This CDR3 is CAWTATRGQGAWNTEAFF. The DNA of the CDR3 is TGTGCCTGGACTGCCACCCGTGGGCAGGGGGCTTGGAACACTGAAGCTTTCTTT. The V gene is TRBV30, the J gene TRBJ1-1, with TRBD1 matching over 8 bases. The V and J ends lost 4 bases and 1 base, in that order; junction bases with no gene match: 17. This CDR3 region has 18 residues. CDR1 is GTSNPN, CDR2 SVGIG, per germline (reference sequence).

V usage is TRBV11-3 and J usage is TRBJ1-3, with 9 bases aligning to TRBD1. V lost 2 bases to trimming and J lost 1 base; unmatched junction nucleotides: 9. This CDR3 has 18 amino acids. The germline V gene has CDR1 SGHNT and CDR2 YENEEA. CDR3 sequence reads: CASSLTGTGKRSGNTIYF. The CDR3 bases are TGTGCCAGCAGCTTAACCGGGACAGGGAAAAGATCTGGAAACACCATATATTTT.

CDR3 sequence reads: CASRTGARGGSGYTF. The CDR3 nucleotides read TGCGCCAGCCGCACAGGGGCTCGGGGGGGATCCGGCTACACCTTC. The chain joins TRBV5-1 to TRBJ1-2; TRBD1 agrees at 7 bases. The V gene's germline CDR1 is SGHRS and CDR2 YFSETQ. The V segment lost 7 bases and the J segment 8 bases; nucleotides outside the gene matches: 17. This CDR3 region has 15 residues.

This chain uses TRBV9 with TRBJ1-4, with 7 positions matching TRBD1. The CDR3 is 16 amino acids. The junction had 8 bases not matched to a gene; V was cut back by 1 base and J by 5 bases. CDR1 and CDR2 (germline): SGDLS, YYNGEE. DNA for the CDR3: TGTGCCAGCAGCGTAACACACAGGGGACGGAATGAAAAACTGTTTTTT. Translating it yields CASSVTHRGRNEKLFF.

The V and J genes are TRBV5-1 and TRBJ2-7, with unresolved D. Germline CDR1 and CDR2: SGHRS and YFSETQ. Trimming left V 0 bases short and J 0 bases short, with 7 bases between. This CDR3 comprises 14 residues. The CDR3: CASSLEVSSYEQYF. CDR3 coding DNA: TGCGCCAGCAGCTTGGAAGTCAGCTCCTACGAGCAGTACTTC.

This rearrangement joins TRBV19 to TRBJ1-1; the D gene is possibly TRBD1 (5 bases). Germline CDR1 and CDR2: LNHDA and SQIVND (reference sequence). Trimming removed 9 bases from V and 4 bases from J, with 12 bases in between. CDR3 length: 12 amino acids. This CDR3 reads CARRAGGTEAFF. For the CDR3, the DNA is TGTGCCAGAAGGGCGGGGGGCACTGAAGCTTTCTTT.

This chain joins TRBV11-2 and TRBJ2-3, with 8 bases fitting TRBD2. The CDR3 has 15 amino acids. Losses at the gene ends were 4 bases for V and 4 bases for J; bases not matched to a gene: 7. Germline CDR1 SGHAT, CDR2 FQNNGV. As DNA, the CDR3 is TGTGCCAGCAGCTGGCGGGGGGTAGCCGCAGATACGCAGTATTTT. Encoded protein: CASSWRGVAADTQYF.

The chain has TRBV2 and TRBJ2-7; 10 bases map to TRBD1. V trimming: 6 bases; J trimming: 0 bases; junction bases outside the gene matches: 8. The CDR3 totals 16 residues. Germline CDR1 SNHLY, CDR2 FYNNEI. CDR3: CASSRPGQGNSYEQYF. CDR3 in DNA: TGTGCCAGCAGCCGACCGGGACAGGGGAACTCCTACGAGCAGTACTTC.

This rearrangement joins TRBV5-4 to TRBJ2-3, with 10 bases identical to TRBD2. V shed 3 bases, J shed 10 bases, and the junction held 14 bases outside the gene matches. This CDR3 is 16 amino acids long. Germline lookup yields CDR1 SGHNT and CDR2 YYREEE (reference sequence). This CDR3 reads CASSSTVLLAGHSQYF. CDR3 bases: TGTGCCAGCAGCTCCACTGTCTTACTAGCGGGACACTCGCAGTATTTT.

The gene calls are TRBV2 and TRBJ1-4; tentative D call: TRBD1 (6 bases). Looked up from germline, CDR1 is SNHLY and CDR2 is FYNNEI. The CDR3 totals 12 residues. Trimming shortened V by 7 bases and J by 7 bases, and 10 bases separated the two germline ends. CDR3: CASILQGEKLFF. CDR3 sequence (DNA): TGTGCCAGCATTCTACAGGGTGAAAAACTGTTTTTT.

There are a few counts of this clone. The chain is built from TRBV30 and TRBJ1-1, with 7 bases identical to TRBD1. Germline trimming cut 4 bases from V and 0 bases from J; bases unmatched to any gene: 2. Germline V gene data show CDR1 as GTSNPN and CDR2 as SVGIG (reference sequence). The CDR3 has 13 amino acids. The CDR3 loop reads CAWKGQLNTEAFF. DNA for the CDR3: TGTGCCTGGAAGGGACAGTTGAACACTGAAGCTTTCTTT.

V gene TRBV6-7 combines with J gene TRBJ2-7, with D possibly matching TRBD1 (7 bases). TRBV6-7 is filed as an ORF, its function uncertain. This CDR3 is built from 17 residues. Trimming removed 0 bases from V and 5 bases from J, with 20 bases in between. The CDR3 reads CASSYSNHGGGKDEQYF. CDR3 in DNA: TGTGCCAGCAGTTACTCGAACCATGGAGGGGGCAAGGACGAGCAGTACTTC.

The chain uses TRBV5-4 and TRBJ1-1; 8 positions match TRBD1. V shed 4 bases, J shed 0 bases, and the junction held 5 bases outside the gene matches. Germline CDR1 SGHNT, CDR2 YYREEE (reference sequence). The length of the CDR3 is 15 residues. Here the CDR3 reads CASSMGQAMNTEAFF. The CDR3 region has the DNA TGTGCCAGCAGCATGGGACAGGCAATGAACACTGAAGCTTTCTTT.

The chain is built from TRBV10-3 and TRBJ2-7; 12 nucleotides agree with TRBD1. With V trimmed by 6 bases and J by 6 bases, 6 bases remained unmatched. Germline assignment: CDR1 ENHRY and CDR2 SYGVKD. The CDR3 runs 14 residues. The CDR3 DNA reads TGTGCCATCAGACCCGGGACAGGGGGCCTCGAGCAGTACTTC. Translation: CAIRPGTGGLEQYF.

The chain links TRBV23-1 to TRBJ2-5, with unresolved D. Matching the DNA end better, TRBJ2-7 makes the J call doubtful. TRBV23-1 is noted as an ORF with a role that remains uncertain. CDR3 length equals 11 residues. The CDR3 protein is CASSPTPEQYF. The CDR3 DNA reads TGCGCCAGCAGTCCTACGCCCGAGCAGTACTTC.

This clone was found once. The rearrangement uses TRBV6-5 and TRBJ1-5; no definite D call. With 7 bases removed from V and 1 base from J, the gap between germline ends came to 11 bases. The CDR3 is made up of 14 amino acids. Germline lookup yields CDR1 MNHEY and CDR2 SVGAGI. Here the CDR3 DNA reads TGTGCCAGCACTCCCCCTGGCAGCAATCAGCCCCAGCATTTT. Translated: CASTPPGSNQPQHF.

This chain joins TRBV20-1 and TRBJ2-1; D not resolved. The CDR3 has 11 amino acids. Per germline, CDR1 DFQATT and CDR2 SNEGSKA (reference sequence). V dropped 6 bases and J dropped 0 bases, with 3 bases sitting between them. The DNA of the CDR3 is TGCAGTGCCCGCTCCTACAATGAGCAGTTCTTC. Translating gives CSARSYNEQFF.